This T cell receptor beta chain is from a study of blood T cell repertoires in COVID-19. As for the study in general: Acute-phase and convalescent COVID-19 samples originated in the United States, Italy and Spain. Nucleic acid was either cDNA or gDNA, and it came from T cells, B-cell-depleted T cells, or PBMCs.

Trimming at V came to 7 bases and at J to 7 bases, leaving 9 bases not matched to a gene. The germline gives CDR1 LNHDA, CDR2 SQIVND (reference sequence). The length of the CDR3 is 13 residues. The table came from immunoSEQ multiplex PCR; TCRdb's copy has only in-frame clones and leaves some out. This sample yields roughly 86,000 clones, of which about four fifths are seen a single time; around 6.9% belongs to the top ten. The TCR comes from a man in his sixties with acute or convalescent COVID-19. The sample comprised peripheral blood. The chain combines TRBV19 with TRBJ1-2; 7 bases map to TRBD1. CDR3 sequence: CASTPDRDTGYTF. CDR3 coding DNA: TGTGCCAGTACCCCTGACAGGGACACTGGCTACACCTTC. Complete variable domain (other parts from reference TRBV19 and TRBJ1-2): DGGITQSPKYLFRKEGQNVTLSCEQNLNHDAMYWYRQDPGQGLRLIYYSQIVNDFQKGDIAEGYSVSREKKESFPLTVTSAQKNPTAFYLCASTPDRDTGYTFGSGTRLTVV.